These 4 T cell receptor beta chains came from one sample sequenced in a study of cytomegalovirus exposure and HLA in healthy donors. PCR primers comprised 60 Vbeta and 13 Jbeta primers. The assay was immunoSEQ multiplex PCR, and TCRdb's table has in-frame clones only and misses some. The sample yields approximately 190,000 clones, approximately 80% seen once. The material sequenced was PBMCs. These receptors came from a woman in her thirties in good health and CMV-seropositive.

This clone was seen just once. The rearrangement uses TRBV28 and TRBJ2-3, with no clear D. Trimming shortened V by 3 bases and J by 2 bases, and 9 bases separated the two germline ends. CDR1 is MDHEN, CDR2 SYDVKM, per germline. The CDR3 loop spans 14 amino acids. CDR3 in amino acids: CASSFHSYTDTQYF. CDR3 bases: TGTGCCAGCAGTTTCCACAGTTACACAGATACGCAGTATTTT.

This clone appeared a few times. The V gene is TRBV5-4, the J gene TRBJ2-1, with TRBD2 matching 13 bases. V gave up 3 bases and J gave up 7 bases; unmatched junction bases: 4. Germline V gene data show CDR1 as SGHNT and CDR2 as YYREEE (reference sequence). The CDR3 has 15 amino acids. Here the CDR3 DNA reads TGTGCCAGCAGCTCGGGACTAGCGGGACTAAATGAGCAGTTCTTC. Translated: CASSSGLAGLNEQFF.

In DNA, the CDR3 is TGTGCCAGCAGTATAGGGGGCCCCTACGAGCAGTACTTC. Residues: CASSIGGPYEQYF. The genes are TRBV28 and TRBJ2-7; 7 bases are shared with TRBD1. Losses at the gene ends were 5 bases for V and 2 bases for J; bases not matched to a gene: 3. The CDR3 totals 13 residues. Per germline, CDR1 MDHEN and CDR2 SYDVKM. Looking up the rest from reference TRBV28 and TRBJ2-7 gives the full variable domain: DVKVTQSSRYLVKRTGEKVFLECVQDMDHENMFWYRQDPGLGLRLIYFSYDVKMKEKGDIPEGYSVSREKKERFSLILESASTNQTSMYLCASSIGGPYEQYFGPGTRLTVT.

This clone has a single count. The chain recombines TRBV5-5 with TRBJ2-1, with a weak D call TRBD2 (6 bases). The germline V gene encodes CDR1 SGHKS and CDR2 YYEKEE (reference sequence). Trimming left V 2 bases short and J 1 base short, with 13 bases between. The CDR3 contains 16 residues. Here the CDR3 DNA reads TGTGCCAGCAGCTTAGTCGGGAGTTCGTCCTACAATGAGCAGTTCTTC. Its protein is CASSLVGSSSYNEQFF.